This TCR beta chain was sequenced during a study of T cells in Graves' hyperthyroidism and ophthalmopathy. Patients aged 18 to 65 had newly diagnosed hyperthyroidism of under 2 months' duration. Each diagnosis was grounded in clinical symptoms, serum thyroxine and TRAb, thyroid ultrasound, and orbital computed tomography. PBMCs were sourced from more than 9 ml fresh peripheral blood. Trimming left V 6 bases short and J 2 bases short, with 17 bases between. CDR1 and CDR2 (germline): SGHAT, FQNNGV. CDR3 length equals 16 residues. Whole-study results and caveats: Most clonotypes expanded in the thyroid (above 0.001) were also present in blood.

Amplification targeted TCR beta CDR3 regions from RNA transcripts. The TCR CDR3 was amplified in a first-round RT-PCR using the HTBI primer set. TCRdb reprocessed the multiplex PCR reads with MiXCR, giving one entry per CDR3 protein. Of approximately 590,000 distinct CDR3 sequences listed, 15% to 19% were seen once; the top ten hold about 7%. This clonotype has a count of ten or more. Its target is not known. The sample comprised blood. The V gene is TRBV11-2, the J gene TRBJ2-1; TRBD1 might be the D (6 bases). This clonotype was sampled from a woman under 40 with Graves' hyperthyroidism. CDR3 DNA sequence: TGTGCCAGCAGTATTACCGGGGCAGGGGCCTACAATGAGCAGTTCTTC. This encodes CASSITGAGAYNEQFF.